The 21 T cell receptor beta chains below were found in one sample sequenced in a study of blood T cells in healthy people across ages. Alongside a J-beta primer mix, a sample-barcoded 5' primer served in a second PCR lasting about 7 to 12 cycles. TCRdb re-called the 5' RACE reads with MiXCR, one entry per CDR3 protein. This sample carries about 750,000 distinct CDR3 sequences, roughly 50% of them seen once, and the ten largest clones take 40% to 50%. What was sequenced was blood. These TCRs come from a man older than 75 in good health.

The chain employs TRBV16 and TRBJ2-1; TRBD1 matches 8 bases. CDR1 and CDR2 (germline): KGHSY, FQNENV. The junction had 8 bases not matched to a gene; V was cut back by 2 bases and J by 8 bases. The length of the CDR3 is 15 residues. The CDR3 nucleotides are TGTGCCAGCAGCCAAGAGGGGACAGGCGGGGATGAGCAGTTCTTC. Its translation: CASSQEGTGGDEQFF.

The table lists this clonotype with a few counts. Here the CDR3 DNA reads TGTGCCACCAGTGGGGCGGGAGGGGTCGAGACCCAGTACTTC. Protein sequence: CATSGAGGVETQYF. The gene calls are TRBV24-1 and TRBJ2-5, with 9 bases identical to TRBD2. The germline CDR1 and CDR2 sequences are KGHDR and SFDVKD. This CDR3 region has 14 residues. Germline trimming cut 5 bases from V and 5 bases from J; bases unmatched to any gene: 5.

In this sample, this clonotype turned up a few times. V and J are TRBV20-1 and TRBJ2-7; no clear D. V dropped 3 bases and J dropped 3 bases, with 9 bases sitting between them. This CDR3 spans 12 amino acids. The germline V gene encodes CDR1 DFQATT and CDR2 SNEGSKA (reference sequence). In nucleotides, the CDR3 is TGCAGTGCTAGGGCTCCAAGCTACGAGCAGTACTTC. Protein sequence: CSARAPSYEQYF.

This chain uses TRBV16 with TRBJ1-1; a weak D match, TRBD1 (6 bases). The CDR3 spans 16 residues. Germline CDR1 reads KGHSY; CDR2 reads FQNENV. Between the trimmed V and J ends, which lost 0 bases and 6 bases, there was a span of 17 bases. The chain's CDR3 is CASSQSGGVGSAEAFF. For the CDR3, the DNA is TGTGCCAGCAGCCAATCGGGGGGCGTGGGTTCCGCTGAAGCTTTCTTT.

This clonotype was observed a handful of times. This chain joins TRBV11-2 and TRBJ2-7; D unclear. The CDR3 is 14 residues long. Trimming removed 2 bases from V and 2 bases from J, with 10 bases in between. Germline V gene lookup returns CDR1 SGHAT and CDR2 FQNNGV. This CDR3 is CASSLQETAYEQYF. CDR3 DNA: TGTGCCAGCAGCTTACAGGAGACGGCCTACGAGCAGTACTTC.

J is TRBJ1-2 and V is TRBV10-3; D might be TRBD1 (5 bases). Germline V gives CDR1 ENHRY, CDR2 SYGVKD. Trimming took 2 bases from V and 4 from J, leaving 8 bases between them. The CDR3 extends over 13 amino acids. The CDR3 spells CAISEPGSYGYTF. The CDR3 nucleotides are TGTGCCATCAGTGAGCCAGGGTCCTATGGCTACACCTTC.

V gene TRBV29-1 combines with J gene TRBJ1-1; 8 bases map to TRBD1. Germline loops: CDR1 SQVTM, CDR2 ANQGSEA. Trimming took 7 bases from V and 1 from J; bases not matched to a gene: 8. The CDR3 is made up of 14 amino acids. In DNA, the CDR3 is TGCAGCGGCCGAGGAGGACAGGGGAACACTGAAGCTTTCTTT. Protein: CSGRGGQGNTEAFF.

This clonotype was detected a few times. This rearrangement joins TRBV6-5 to TRBJ2-1; 11 bases agree with TRBD2. CDR3 size: 16 residues. The ends lost 4 bases at V and 4 bases at J; junction bases unmatched: 6. Germline V gene data show CDR1 as MNHEY and CDR2 as SVGAGI. CDR3 loop: CASSSIAGGLYNEQFF. As DNA, the CDR3 is TGTGCCAGCAGTTCTATAGCGGGAGGGCTATACAATGAGCAGTTCTTC.

The chain's CDR3 is CASSQVSLRVGGNTEAFF. The DNA for the CDR3 is TGCGCCAGCAGCCAAGTCTCCCTACGAGTCGGGGGGAACACTGAAGCTTTCTTT. The chain joins TRBV4-1 to TRBJ1-1; weak D call: TRBD1 (5 bases). The CDR3 contains 18 residues. Between the trimmed V and J ends, which lost 1 base and 1 base, there was a span of 19 bases. In germline, CDR1 is MGHRA, CDR2 YSYEKL.

The V gene is TRBV11-2, the J gene TRBJ2-2; D remains ambiguous. With 1 base removed from V and 4 bases from J, the gap between germline ends came to 13 bases. The germline V gene encodes CDR1 SGHAT and CDR2 FQNNGV. This CDR3 has 16 residues. The CDR3 sequence: CASSLVGGGVTGELFF. As DNA, the CDR3 is TGTGCCAGCAGCTTAGTAGGTGGTGGTGTCACCGGGGAGCTGTTTTTT.

This sequence joins TRBV20-1 and TRBJ2-6; D may be TRBD1 or TRBD2 (5 bases each). Deletions cut 3 bases from V and 2 bases from J, with 11 bases between. The germline V gene encodes CDR1 DFQATT and CDR2 SNEGSKA (reference sequence). The CDR3 length is 15 residues. CDR3 sequence reads: CSARGVAAGANVLTF. Written as DNA, the CDR3 is TGCAGTGCTAGGGGGGTAGCCGCTGGGGCCAACGTCCTGACTTTC.

This rearrangement joins TRBV14 to TRBJ2-1; 11 nucleotides line up with TRBD2. In germline, CDR1 is SGHDN, CDR2 FVKESK. V lost 5 bases and J lost 0; bases outside the gene matches: 6. The CDR3 has 17 amino acids. CDR3 DNA sequence: TGTGCCAGCAGCTCCAGGACTAGCGGGCCCTCCTACAATGAGCAGTTCTTC. Translation gives CASSSRTSGPSYNEQFF. Based on the CDR3 plus reference TRBV14 and TRBJ2-1, the full variable domain is EAGVTQFPSHSVIEKGQTVTLRCDPISGHDNLYWYRRVMGKEIKFLLHFVKESKQDESGMPNNRFLAERTGGTYSTLKVQPAELEDSGVYFCASSSRTSGPSYNEQFFGPGTRLTVL.

The chain couples TRBV27 to TRBJ2-1; 8 bases match TRBD1. Germline lookup yields CDR1 MNHEY and CDR2 SMNVEV (reference sequence). With 4 bases clipped from V and 14 bases from J, the junction kept 10 bases outside the gene matches. The CDR3 is made up of 13 amino acids. CDR3 nucleotides: TGTGCCAGCAGTTCAGCCCCCGACAGGGGAGAGTTCTTC. Translating gives CASSSAPDRGEFF.

This clonotype appeared a few times. This sequence joins TRBV27 and TRBJ1-2; the D gene is possibly TRBD1 (5 bases). Between the trimmed V and J ends, which lost 5 bases and 7 bases, there was a span of 20 bases. This CDR3 comprises 15 residues. Per the germline V gene, CDR1 is MNHEY and CDR2 is SMNVEV (reference sequence). The CDR3 reads CASSPGAKSASGYTF. The CDR3 DNA reads as TGTGCCAGCAGTCCTGGGGCCAAATCGGCGAGTGGCTACACCTTC.

V gene TRBV3-1 combines with J gene TRBJ2-1; possible D gene TRBD2, 6 bases. CDR1 and CDR2 (germline): LGHDT, YNNKEL (reference sequence). V was shortened by 3 bases and J by 15 bases, with 18 bases between the two germline ends. The CDR3 covers 13 residues. The CDR3 DNA is TGTGCCAGCAGCCATTCTCCGGGACTTTTATGGTTCTTC. Encoded protein: CASSHSPGLLWFF.

The chain has TRBV29-1 and TRBJ2-7; possibly TRBD1 or TRBD2 for D (5 bases each). The V end lost 3 bases, the J end lost 0 bases, and 9 bases lay between the germline ends. CDR3 length: 13 amino acids. Per the germline V gene, CDR1 is SQVTM and CDR2 is ANQGSEA. The CDR3 protein is CSVDAGTSYEQYF. The CDR3 region has the DNA TGCAGCGTTGATGCAGGGACCTCCTACGAGCAGTACTTC.

This clonotype was detected only a few times. The V call is TRBV4-1, the J call TRBJ2-2; 7 positions agree with TRBD2. The CDR3 extends over 18 amino acids. With V trimmed by 4 bases and J by 0 bases, 11 bases remained unmatched. Germline lookup yields CDR1 MGHRA and CDR2 YSYEKL. DNA of the CDR3: TGCGCCAGCAGCCTGCTCCTGGCTAGCGGAGCGAACACCGGGGAGCTGTTTTTT. Its protein is CASSLLLASGANTGELFF.

The chain couples TRBV25-1 to TRBJ1-2, with D perhaps matching TRBD1 (5 bases). Trimming took 3 bases from V and 1 from J, leaving 12 bases between them. Germline-derived CDR1 and CDR2 are MGHDK and SYGVNS. This CDR3 is 15 amino acids long. Written as DNA, the CDR3 is TGTGCCAGCAGTGACGGGGGGGGATTTAACTATGGCTACACCTTC. Translating gives CASSDGGGFNYGYTF.

The DNA for the CDR3 is TGTGCCAGCAGCCACGGGACGAAGCAGTACTTC. Its protein is CASSHGTKQYF. The J gene is TRBJ2-4, the V gene TRBV3-1, with D possibly called TRBD1 or TRBD2 (5 bases each). The CDR3 sequence is 11 residues long. V was pared by 3 bases and J by 13 bases, with 10 bases between. Germline V gene data show CDR1 as LGHDT and CDR2 as YNNKEL (reference sequence).

The V gene is TRBV7-2, the J gene TRBJ2-3; D may be TRBD2 (6 bases). Germline lookup yields CDR1 SGHTA and CDR2 FQGNSA. This CDR3 spans 16 amino acids. Trimming removed 3 bases at V and 1 base at J, with 14 bases between. CDR3 amino acids: CASSFGLARRTDTQYF. Here the CDR3 DNA reads TGTGCCAGCAGCTTCGGGCTAGCGCGACGCACAGATACGCAGTATTTT.

This clonotype was seen once. This chain links TRBV27 with TRBJ2-5; D possibly uses TRBD1 or TRBD2 (5 bases each). Germline CDR1 is MNHEY and CDR2 is SMNVEV (reference sequence). The CDR3 totals 16 residues. The ends were cut back, 8 bases at V and 2 bases at J, with 21 bases in the middle. CDR3 in amino acids: CASGSIGTGRQETQYF. The CDR3 nucleotides read TGTGCCAGCGGATCAATTGGGACGGGACGACAAGAGACCCAGTACTTC.